This T cell receptor (beta chain) appears in the sequencing data of a study of T cell changes during pregnancy in multiple sclerosis. Libraries were prepared by immunoSEQ multiplex PCR; TCRdb keeps only in-frame clonotypes and omits some of them. Here the sample spans approximately 74,000 clones, approximately 92% being singletons. The TCR comes from a female donor with multiple sclerosis, enrolled in a pregnancy study. The sample consisted of peripheral blood, taken before pregnancy.

CDR3 sequence reads: CATFTRRGPYNEQFF. CDR3 bases: TGTGCCACCTTTACCCGGAGGGGACCATACAATGAGCAGTTCTTC. The J gene is TRBJ2-1, the V gene TRBV19; weak D call: TRBD2 (6 bases). CDR1 is LNHDA, CDR2 SQIVND, per germline (reference sequence). The CDR3 consists of 15 residues. Trimming took 10 bases from V and 4 from J, leaving 20 bases between them.